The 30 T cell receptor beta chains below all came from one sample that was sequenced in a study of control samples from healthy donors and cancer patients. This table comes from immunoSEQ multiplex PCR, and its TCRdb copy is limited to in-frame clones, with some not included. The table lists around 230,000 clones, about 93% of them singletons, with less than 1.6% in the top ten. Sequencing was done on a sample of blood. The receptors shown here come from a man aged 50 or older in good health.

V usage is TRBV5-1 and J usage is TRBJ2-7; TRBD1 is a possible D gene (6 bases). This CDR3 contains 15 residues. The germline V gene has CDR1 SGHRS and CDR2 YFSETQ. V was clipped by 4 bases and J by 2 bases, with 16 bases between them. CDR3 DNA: TGCGCCAGCAGCCCCGAAGCTGGACAGCCCTACGAGCAGTACTTC. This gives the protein CASSPEAGQPYEQYF.

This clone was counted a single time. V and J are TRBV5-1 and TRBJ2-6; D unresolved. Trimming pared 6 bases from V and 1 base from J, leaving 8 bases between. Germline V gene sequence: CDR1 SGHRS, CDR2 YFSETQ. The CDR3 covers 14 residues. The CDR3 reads CASTTASGANVLTF. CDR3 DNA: TGCGCCAGCACCACGGCTTCTGGGGCCAACGTCCTGACTTTC.

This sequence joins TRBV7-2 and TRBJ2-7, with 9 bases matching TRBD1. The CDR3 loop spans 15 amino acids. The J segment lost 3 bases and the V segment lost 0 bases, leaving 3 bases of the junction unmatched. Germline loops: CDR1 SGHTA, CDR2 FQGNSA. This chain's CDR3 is CASSLATGQGYEQYF. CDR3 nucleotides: TGTGCCAGCAGCTTAGCTACGGGACAGGGCTACGAGCAGTACTTC.

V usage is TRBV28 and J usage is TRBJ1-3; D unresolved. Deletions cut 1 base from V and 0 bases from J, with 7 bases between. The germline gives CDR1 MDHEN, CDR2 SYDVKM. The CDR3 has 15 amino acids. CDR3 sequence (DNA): TGTGCCAGCAGTTTATTTGGCAGCTCTGGAAACACCATATATTTT. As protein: CASSLFGSSGNTIYF.

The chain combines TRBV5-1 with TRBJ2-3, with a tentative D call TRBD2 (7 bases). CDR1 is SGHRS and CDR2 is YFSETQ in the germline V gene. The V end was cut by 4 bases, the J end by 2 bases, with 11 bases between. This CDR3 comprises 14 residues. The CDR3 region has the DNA TGCGCCAGCAGCACCGGGGGGCCCACAGATACGCAGTATTTT. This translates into CASSTGGPTDTQYF.

The CDR3 spells CATSDLRDETQYF. In DNA, the CDR3 is TGTGCCACCAGTGATTTGAGGGATGAGACCCAGTACTTC. The chain couples TRBV24-1 to TRBJ2-5; no clear D gene. Germline V gene sequence: CDR1 KGHDR, CDR2 SFDVKD. Deletions cut 0 bases from V and 5 bases from J, with 6 bases between. This CDR3 is built from 13 residues.

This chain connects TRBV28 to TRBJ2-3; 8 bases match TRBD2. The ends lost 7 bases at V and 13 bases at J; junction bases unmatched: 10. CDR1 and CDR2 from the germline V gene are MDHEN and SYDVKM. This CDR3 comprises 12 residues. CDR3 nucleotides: TGTGCCAGCACCTCTCTAGCGGGCTCGGAGTATTTT. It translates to CASTSLAGSEYF.

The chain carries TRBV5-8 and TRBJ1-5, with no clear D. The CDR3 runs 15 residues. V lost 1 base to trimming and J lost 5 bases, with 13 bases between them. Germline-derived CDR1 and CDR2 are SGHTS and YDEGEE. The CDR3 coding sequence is TGTGCCAGCAGCTTGCGTGGTACAGTCTATCAGCCCCAGCATTTT. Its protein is CASSLRGTVYQPQHF.

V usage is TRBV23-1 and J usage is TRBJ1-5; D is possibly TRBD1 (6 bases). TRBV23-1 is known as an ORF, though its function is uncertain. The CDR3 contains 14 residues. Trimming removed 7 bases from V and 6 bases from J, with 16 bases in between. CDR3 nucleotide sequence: TGCGCCAGCATTTCAAACAGGGCACCTCAGCCCCAGCATTTT. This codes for CASISNRAPQPQHF.

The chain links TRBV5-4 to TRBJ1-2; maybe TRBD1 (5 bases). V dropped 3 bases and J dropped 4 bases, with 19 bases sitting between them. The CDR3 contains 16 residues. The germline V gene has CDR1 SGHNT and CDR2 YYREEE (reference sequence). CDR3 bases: TGTGCCAGCAGCTCCCAGTACGGGGACTTTAGCTATGGCTACACCTTC. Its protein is CASSSQYGDFSYGYTF.

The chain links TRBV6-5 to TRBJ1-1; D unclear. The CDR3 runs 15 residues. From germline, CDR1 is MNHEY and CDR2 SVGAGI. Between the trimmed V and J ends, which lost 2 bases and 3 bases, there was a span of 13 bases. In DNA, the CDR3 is TGTGCCAGCAGTTACGGAGGGCGGCGGGACACTGAAGCTTTCTTT. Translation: CASSYGGRRDTEAFF.

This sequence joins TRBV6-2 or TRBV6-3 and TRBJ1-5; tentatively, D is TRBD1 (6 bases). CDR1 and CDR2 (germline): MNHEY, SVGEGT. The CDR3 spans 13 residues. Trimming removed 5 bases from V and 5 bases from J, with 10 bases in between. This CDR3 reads CASSVRGYQPQHF. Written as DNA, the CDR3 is TGTGCCAGCAGTGTAAGGGGGTATCAGCCCCAGCATTTT.

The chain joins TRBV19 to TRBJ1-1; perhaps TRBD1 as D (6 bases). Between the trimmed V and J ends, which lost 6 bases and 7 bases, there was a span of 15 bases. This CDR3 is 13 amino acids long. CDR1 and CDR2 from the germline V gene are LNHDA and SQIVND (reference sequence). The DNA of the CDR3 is TGTGCCAGTAGCAAAGCAGGGGCCTATGAAGCTTTCTTT. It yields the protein CASSKAGAYEAFF. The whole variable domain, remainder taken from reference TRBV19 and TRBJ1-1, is DGGITQSPKYLFRKEGQNVTLSCEQNLNHDAMYWYRQDPGQGLRLIYYSQIVNDFQKGDIAEGYSVSREKKESFPLTVTSAQKNPTAFYLCASSKAGAYEAFFGQGTRLTVV.

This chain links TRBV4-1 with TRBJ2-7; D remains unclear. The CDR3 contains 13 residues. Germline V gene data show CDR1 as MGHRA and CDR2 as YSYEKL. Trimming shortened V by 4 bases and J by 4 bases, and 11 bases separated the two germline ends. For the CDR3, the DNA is TGCGCCAGCAGCCCACGTGGAGATTACGAGCAGTACTTC. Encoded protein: CASSPRGDYEQYF.

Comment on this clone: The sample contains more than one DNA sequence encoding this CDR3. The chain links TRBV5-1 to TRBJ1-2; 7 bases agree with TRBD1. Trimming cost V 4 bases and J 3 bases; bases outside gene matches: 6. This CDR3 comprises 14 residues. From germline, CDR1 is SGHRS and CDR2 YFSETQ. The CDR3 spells CASSLGQPDYGYTF. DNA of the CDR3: TGCGCCAGCAGCCTGGGACAGCCCGACTATGGCTACACCTTC.

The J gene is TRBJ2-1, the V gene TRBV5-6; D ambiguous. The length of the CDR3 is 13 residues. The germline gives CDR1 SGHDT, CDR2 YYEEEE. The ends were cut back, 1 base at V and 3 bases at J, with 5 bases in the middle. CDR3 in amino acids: CASSLFLYNEQFF. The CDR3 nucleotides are TGTGCCAGCAGCTTGTTCCTCTACAATGAGCAGTTCTTC.

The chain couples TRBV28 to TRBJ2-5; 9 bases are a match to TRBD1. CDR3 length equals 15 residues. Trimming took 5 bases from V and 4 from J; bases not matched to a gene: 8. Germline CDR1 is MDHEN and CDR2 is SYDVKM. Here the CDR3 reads CASSPDRGGLETQYF. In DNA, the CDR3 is TGTGCCAGCAGTCCTGACAGGGGGGGGTTAGAGACCCAGTACTTC.

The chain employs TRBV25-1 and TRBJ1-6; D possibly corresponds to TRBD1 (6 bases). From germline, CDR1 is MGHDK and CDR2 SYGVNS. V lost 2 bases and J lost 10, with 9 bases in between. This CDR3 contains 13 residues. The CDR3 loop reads CASSEQGQSPLHF. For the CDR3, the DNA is TGTGCCAGCAGTGAACAGGGACAATCACCCCTCCACTTT.

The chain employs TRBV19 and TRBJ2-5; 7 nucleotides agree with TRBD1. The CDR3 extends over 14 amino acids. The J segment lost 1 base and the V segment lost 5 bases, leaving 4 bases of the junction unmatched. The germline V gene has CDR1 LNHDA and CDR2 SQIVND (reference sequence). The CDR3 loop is CASSSTGSQETQYF. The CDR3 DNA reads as TGTGCCAGTAGTTCGACAGGGTCCCAAGAGACCCAGTACTTC.

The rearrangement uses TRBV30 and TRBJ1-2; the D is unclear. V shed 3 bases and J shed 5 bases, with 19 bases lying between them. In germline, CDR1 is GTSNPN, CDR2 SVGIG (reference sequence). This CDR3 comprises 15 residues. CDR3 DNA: TGTGCCTGGAGGGGCGAACGGGGAGGACCTTATGGCTACACCTTC. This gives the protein CAWRGERGGPYGYTF.

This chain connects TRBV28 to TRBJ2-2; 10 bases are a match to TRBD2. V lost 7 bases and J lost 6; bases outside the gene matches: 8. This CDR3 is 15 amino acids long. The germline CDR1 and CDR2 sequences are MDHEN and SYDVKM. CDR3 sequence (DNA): TGTGCCAGCACTTTCCCCAGCGGGGGGGCCGGGGAGCTGTTTTTT. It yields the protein CASTFPSGGAGELFF.

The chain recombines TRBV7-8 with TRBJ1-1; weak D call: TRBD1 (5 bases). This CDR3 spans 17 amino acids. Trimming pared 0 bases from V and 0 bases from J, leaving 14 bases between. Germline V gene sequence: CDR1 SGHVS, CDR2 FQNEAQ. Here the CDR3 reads CASSLADLGGLNTEAFF. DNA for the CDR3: TGTGCCAGCAGCTTAGCGGATTTGGGGGGACTGAACACTGAAGCTTTCTTT.

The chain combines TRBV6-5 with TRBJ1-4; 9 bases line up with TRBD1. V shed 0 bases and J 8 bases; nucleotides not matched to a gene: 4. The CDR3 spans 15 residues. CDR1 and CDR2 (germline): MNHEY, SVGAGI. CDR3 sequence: CASSYSGTGREKLFF. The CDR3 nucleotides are TGTGCCAGCAGTTACTCTGGGACAGGGCGGGAAAAACTGTTTTTT.

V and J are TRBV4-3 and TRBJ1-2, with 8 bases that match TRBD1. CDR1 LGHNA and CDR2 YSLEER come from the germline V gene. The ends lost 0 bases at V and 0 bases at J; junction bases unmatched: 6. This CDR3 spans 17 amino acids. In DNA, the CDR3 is TGCGCCAGCAGCCAAGATTGGAGGACAGGGACTAACTATGGCTACACCTTC. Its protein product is CASSQDWRTGTNYGYTF.

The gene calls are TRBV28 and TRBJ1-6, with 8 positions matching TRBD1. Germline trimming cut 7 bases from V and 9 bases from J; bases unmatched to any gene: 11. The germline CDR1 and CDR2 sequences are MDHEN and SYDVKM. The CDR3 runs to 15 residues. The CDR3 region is CASTRGDRGGSPLHF. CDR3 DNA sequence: TGTGCCAGCACAAGGGGCGACAGGGGAGGTTCACCCCTCCACTTT.

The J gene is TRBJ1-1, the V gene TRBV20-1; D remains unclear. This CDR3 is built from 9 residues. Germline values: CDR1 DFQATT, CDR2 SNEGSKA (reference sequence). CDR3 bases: TGCAGCCTAAGGGATGAAGCTTTCTTT. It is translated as CSLRDEAFF.

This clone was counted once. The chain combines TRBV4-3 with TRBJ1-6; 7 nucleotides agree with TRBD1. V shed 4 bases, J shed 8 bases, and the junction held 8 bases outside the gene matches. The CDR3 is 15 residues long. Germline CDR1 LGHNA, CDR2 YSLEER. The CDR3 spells CASSLIRQGDSPLHF. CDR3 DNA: TGCGCCAGCAGCCTAATAAGACAGGGAGATTCACCCCTCCACTTT.

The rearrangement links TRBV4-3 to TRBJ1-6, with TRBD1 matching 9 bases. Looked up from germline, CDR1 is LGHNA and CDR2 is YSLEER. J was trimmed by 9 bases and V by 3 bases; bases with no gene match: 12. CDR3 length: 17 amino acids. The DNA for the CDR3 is TGCGCCAGCAGCCACCAGACAGGGGGTTCGTTTGGTTCACCCCTCCACTTT. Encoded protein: CASSHQTGGSFGSPLHF.

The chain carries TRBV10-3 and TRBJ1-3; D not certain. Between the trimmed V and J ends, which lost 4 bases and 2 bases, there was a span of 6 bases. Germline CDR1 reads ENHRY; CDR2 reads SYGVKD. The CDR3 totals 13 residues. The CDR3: CAISATAGNTIYF. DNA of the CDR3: TGTGCCATCAGTGCCACAGCTGGAAACACCATATATTTT.

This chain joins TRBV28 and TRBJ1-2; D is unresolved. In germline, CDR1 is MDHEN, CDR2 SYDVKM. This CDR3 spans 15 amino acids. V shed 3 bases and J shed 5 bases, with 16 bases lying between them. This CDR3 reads CASSFPIDTTYGYTF. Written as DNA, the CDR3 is TGTGCCAGCAGTTTCCCTATCGACACGACGTATGGCTACACCTTC.